This TCR beta chain was observed in a study of T cells in Graves' hyperthyroidism and ophthalmopathy. Germline V gives CDR1 MGHRA, CDR2 YSYEKL. The CDR3 extends over 16 amino acids. The ends lost 4 bases at V and 3 bases at J; junction bases unmatched: 6. RNA transcripts were the template for amplifying TCR beta CDR3 regions. An initial round of RT-PCR targeting the TCR CDR3 relied on the HTBI primer set. Each CDR3 protein gets one entry after TCRdb re-called the multiplex PCR reads with MiXCR. The repertoire has roughly 150,000 distinct CDR3 sequences, less than 10% of them found once; the top ten carry around 21%. Diagnosis of hyperthyroidism was new in patients aged 18 to 65, and its duration was under 2 months. Blood from later-ophthalmopathy patients was taken at first hyperthyroidism diagnosis. Fresh peripheral blood, approximately 9.1 ml, was the source of the PBMCs.

The sequenced sample was blood. The sequence was collected from a woman aged 18-29 years with Graves' hyperthyroidism that later progressed to Graves' ophthalmopathy. The gene calls are TRBV4-1 and TRBJ2-3; 11 bases are shared with TRBD2. CDR3 bases: TGCGCCAGCAGCCCACGGGGACTAGCGGAGACAGATACGCAGTATTTT. Its translation: CASSPRGLAETDTQYF.